Detailed here is one T cell receptor (beta chain). What it recognizes is unknown. Repertoires were generated with immunoSEQ multiplex PCR, while TCRdb's copy carries only in-frame clones and drops some. This table holds approximately 180,000 clones, just under 95% found once. This sample is drawn from a study of T cell responses to AZD1222 COVID-19 vaccine. Per germline, CDR1 MGHRA and CDR2 YSYEKL. Trimming removed 0 bases at V and 5 bases at J, with 7 bases between. The CDR3 contains 13 residues. Overall study findings and caveats: The study found Spike-specific TCR breadth and depth rose after two AZD1222 doses. Donors skewed white British and female; clonal diversity was possibly underestimated. Seropositivity was recorded at baseline in only a handful of AZD1222 recipients.

The source is an adult who received the MenACWY meningococcal vaccine as a control. V gene TRBV4-1 combines with J gene TRBJ1-1, with D hard to call. This specimen consisted of peripheral blood, obtained 28 days after the second dose of the MenACWY control vaccine. The CDR3 is CASSQEGSTEAFF. In DNA, the CDR3 is TGCGCCAGCAGCCAAGAAGGTTCTACTGAAGCTTTCTTT.